This T cell receptor beta chain was recorded in a study of identical twins. This clonotype was seen only a few times. Template switching added a universal primer site, and cDNA bore unique molecular identifiers. TCRdb fed the 5' RACE reads into MiXCR, producing one record per CDR3 protein. Here the sample spans under 900,000 distinct CDR3 sequences, 15% to 20% being singletons. The same specimen was also included in a second study, on T cells expressing NK-cell markers.

The material sequenced was PBMCs. This TCR was recovered from a woman in her late teens or twenties in good health.

CDR3: CASSNDRGRTEAFF. CDR3 DNA: TGTGCCAGCAGCAATGACAGGGGGCGGACTGAAGCTTTCTTT. This chain joins TRBV9 and TRBJ1-1; 10 bases are a match to TRBD1. Per the germline V gene, CDR1 is SGDLS and CDR2 is YYNGEE. The CDR3 totals 14 residues. Trimming cost V 4 bases and J 5 bases; bases outside gene matches: 5.